The 3 T cell receptor beta chains in this list originate from one sample, sequenced in a study of shared clonotypes between healthy human individuals. It was CD45RO-negative cells, positively selected for CCR7, that made up naive CD8 cells, with terminally differentiated effector memory CD45RA+ cells excluded. The assay was immunoSEQ multiplex PCR, and TCRdb's table has in-frame clones only and misses some. The repertoire includes 2 million to 2.5 million clones, about 92% of them detected once, and under 2% sits in the top ten. The sequenced sample was naive CD8+ T cells from PBMCs. These receptors came from a man aged 18 to 29 in good health. Some clones in this sample may be carry-over from other donors' samples.

The V gene is TRBV6-6, the J gene TRBJ2-1; TRBD1 or TRBD2 may be the D gene (5 bases each). Trimming removed 0 bases at V and 4 bases at J, with 13 bases between. Per the germline V gene, CDR1 is MNHNY and CDR2 is SVGAGI (reference sequence). The CDR3 sequence is 16 residues long. The CDR3 is CASSYSSGTQYNEQFF. The CDR3 nucleotides are TGTGCCAGCAGTTACTCTTCCGGGACCCAGTACAATGAGCAGTTCTTC.

The chain uses TRBV27 and TRBJ1-5; TRBD1 matches at 7 bases. CDR1 is MNHEY and CDR2 is SMNVEV in the germline V gene (reference sequence). V gave up 7 bases and J gave up 2 bases; unmatched junction bases: 5. The CDR3 runs to 14 residues. CDR3 sequence (DNA): TGTGCCAGCAAGACAGGGAAGGGCAATCAGCCCCAGCATTTT. The encoded protein is CASKTGKGNQPQHF.

The gene calls are TRBV6-4 and TRBJ1-5; no clear D. This CDR3 spans 17 amino acids. From germline, CDR1 is MRHNA and CDR2 SNTAGT. V was cut by 6 bases and J by 5 bases, with 23 bases left in between. The CDR3 nucleotides are TGTGCCAGCAGCCCTACTATCCAGGACGGCACAGATCAGCCCCAGCATTTT. This sequence encodes CASSPTIQDGTDQPQHF.